This T cell receptor (beta chain) is from a study of follicular helper T cells after annual influenza vaccination. Study results and caveats: ICOS-CD38- cTfh most often held earlier Day 7 ICOS+CD38+ clones.

Germline V gene lookup returns CDR1 ENHRY and CDR2 SYGVKD. The CDR3 spans 15 residues. V lost 0 bases, J lost 3 bases, and 2 bases stayed unmatched. Notes on this clone: As yet, its antigen is unknown.

TCRB was sequenced at Survey level resolution. Produced via immunoSEQ multiplex PCR; TCRdb's table is partial and in-frame only. The table lists 8,500 to 9,000 clones, 70% to 90% of them singletons. Specified time point: 2014-2015 season, 7 days after vaccination. This chain joins TRBV10-3 and TRBJ1-3; 7 nucleotides match TRBD1. This clonotype originated in an adult who received the influenza vaccine. Sequencing was performed on CXCR5+ CD38- circulating T follicular helper cells from blood, taken 7 days after influenza vaccination. Regarding subset: circulating Tfh, non-naive CD4+CXCR5+PD-1+ (ICOS+CD38+ or ICOS-CD38-). CDR3 in amino acids: CAISESTGLGNTIYF. The CDR3 nucleotides are TGTGCCATCAGTGAGTCGACAGGGCTTGGAAACACCATATATTTT.